This T cell receptor beta chain is from a study of blood T cell repertoires in COVID-19. Study as a whole: Material from acute and convalescent COVID-19 was sourced from the United States, Italy and Spain. Sample material is recorded as cDNA or gDNA derived from T cells, B-cell-depleted T cells, or PBMCs.

Germline V gene lookup returns CDR1 MGHDK and CDR2 SYGVNS. Trimming shortened V by 2 bases and J by 1 base, and 14 bases separated the two germline ends. The CDR3 covers 16 residues. As processed by the authors: Nucleated cell counts were estimated from reference gene primer amplification. Clones were sequenced by immunoSEQ multiplex PCR, and TCRdb holds only the in-frame ones, with some missing. V and J calls and clone size come straight from that table; D and trimming were deduced from the DNA. The sample carries 150,000 to 200,000 clones, 85% recorded once. Material for sequencing was peripheral blood. The chain couples TRBV25-1 to TRBJ1-1, with D perhaps TRBD1 (5 bases). The clonotype comes from a human donor with acute or convalescent COVID-19. The donor label of this sample is uncertain. The DNA of the CDR3 is TGTGCCAGCAGTGAAAAGGGGAACAGGAGGAACACTGAAGCTTTCTTT. This gives the protein CASSEKGNRRNTEAFF.